The source of this TCR beta chain is a study of vaccination and CD4 T cells after COVID-19. In the case of this clonotype: Its specificity is not known.

Sequenced with the Oncomine TCR Beta short-read assay was DNA taken from cultured CD4+ T cells. Each CDR3 protein is one row after TCRdb ran MiXCR on the PCR reads. In the table there are roughly 5,000 distinct CDR3 sequences, less than 60% of which are singletons. Described treatment: 10-day PBMC culture with coronavirus spike peptide pools or control peptides (ViraFEST assay). V dropped 0 bases and J dropped 4; count of bases not matched to a gene: 11. This CDR3 region has 16 residues. Germline assignment: CDR1 DFQATT and CDR2 SNEGSKA (reference sequence). The clonotype was recovered from a human donor who had recovered from COVID-19. Sequenced input: CD4+ T cells from blood, cultured in vitro. The rearrangement joins TRBV20-1 to TRBJ1-1; the match to TRBD1 covers 7 bases. The CDR3 reads CSARDRKTGFSTEAFF. CDR3 nucleotides: TGCAGTGCTAGAGATAGAAAGACAGGGTTTAGCACTGAAGCTTTCTTT.